The clone carrying this TCR beta chain appeared many times. Its antigen is currently unknown. The data derive from a study of T cells in Graves' hyperthyroidism and ophthalmopathy. General observations from the study: Using 13 V-J features, a model discriminated ophthalmopathy from stable hyperthyroidism. Among clonotypes expanded in thyroid above 0.001, most were also found in blood.

Regions amplified from RNA transcripts were the TCR beta CDR3 regions. TCR CDR3 regions were first amplified by RT-PCR with HTBI primers. TCRdb redid the calling of the multiplex PCR reads with MiXCR, one entry per CDR3 protein. The sample has 550,000 to 850,000 distinct CDR3 sequences; 18% are singletons. Used for diagnoses were clinical symptoms, serum thyroxine and TRAb, thyroid ultrasound and orbital computed tomography. Blood sampling occurred at first hyperthyroidism diagnosis, ahead of any ophthalmopathy symptoms. The TCR was taken from a woman aged 45-59 years with Graves' hyperthyroidism that later progressed to Graves' ophthalmopathy. Sequencing was done on a sample of blood.

CDR3 in DNA: TGCGCCAGCACCGTGGGGCCTGCGCACGAGCAGTACTTC. Its protein product is CASTVGPAHEQYF. V is TRBV5-1 and J is TRBJ2-7; D is perhaps TRBD1 (5 bases). The CDR3 length is 13 residues. V shed 6 bases and J shed 5 bases, with 15 bases lying between them. Germline values: CDR1 SGHRS, CDR2 YFSETQ.